This is a list of T cell receptor beta chains from one sample in a study of blood T cell repertoires in COVID-19. Profiled with immunoSEQ multiplex PCR; TCRdb holds only in-frame clones, not every one. This sample has 250,000 or so clones, with roughly four fifths found just once. Specimen: PBMCs or T cells enriched from blood (not recorded which). Receptors were obtained from a woman in her thirties or forties who had been exposed to COVID-19. Each CDR3 is given with its conserved first and last residue. A D gene is named only where the DNA matches it firmly. Only part of the rows carry a size: once, few, many, or a class if the clone is expanded.

TRBV4-3,NA,NA,TRBJ2-1,CASSQEGGSYNEQFF,TGCGCCAGCAGCCAAGAGGGGGGCTCCTACAATGAGCAGTTCTTC
TRBV27,NA,NA,TRBJ1-4,CASSGGSNEKLFF,TGTGCCAGCAGTGGAGGGAGCAATGAAAAACTGTTTTTT
TRBV7-2,NA,NA,TRBJ2-5,CASSPLDRQVQETQYF,TGTGCCAGCAGCCCCCTTGACCGACAGGTACAAGAGACCCAGTACTTC
TRBV5-1,NA,NA,TRBJ2-7,CASSLVAGPYEQYF,TGCGCCAGCAGCTTGGTGGCTGGGCCCTACGAGCAGTACTTC
TRBV12-3/TRBV12-4,NA,NA,TRBJ1-3,CASSFINTIYF,TGTGCCAGCAGTTTCATTAACACCATATATTTT
TRBV5-1,NA,NA,TRBJ2-1,CASSLNGDTYNEQFF,TGCGCCAGCAGCTTGAATGGGGACACCTACAATGAGCAGTTCTTC
TRBV2,TRBD2,once,TRBJ2-4,CASSILAGPQNIQYF,TGTGCCAGCAGTATCCTAGCGGGGCCCCAAAACATTCAGTACTTC
TRBV7-9,NA,NA,TRBJ1-4,CASSLAGSSEKLFF,TGTGCCAGCAGCTTAGCTGGGTCTAGTGAAAAACTGTTTTTT
TRBV28,TRBD1,NA,TRBJ1-5,CASSTRQGGNQPQHF,TGTGCCAGCAGTACCCGACAGGGGGGCAATCAGCCCCAGCATTTT
TRBV11-2,TRBD1,NA,TRBJ1-1,CASSLGTGGAFFGAFF,TGTGCCAGCAGCTTGGGGACAGGGGGCGCTTTCTTCGGGGCTTTCTTT
TRBV10-2,TRBD2,NA,TRBJ2-5,CASSDIAGFQETQYF,TGCGCCAGCAGTGATATAGCGGGGTTCCAAGAGACCCAGTACTTC
TRBV29-1,TRBD2,NA,TRBJ2-5,CSAMASGETQYF,TGCAGCGCCATGGCTAGCGGAGAGACCCAGTACTTC
TRBV19,NA,NA,TRBJ1-1,CASSIGSLNTEAFF,TGTGCCAGTAGTATAGGTAGCTTGAACACTGAAGCTTTCTTT
TRBV7-2,TRBD1,NA,TRBJ2-2,CASSLTSGQGNTGELFF,TGTGCCAGCAGCTTAACCTCTGGACAGGGGAACACCGGGGAGCTGTTTTTT
TRBV2,TRBD2,NA,TRBJ2-5,CASSEATSGQETQYF,TGTGCCAGCAGTGAAGCGACTAGCGGGCAAGAGACCCAGTACTTC
TRBV2,NA,NA,TRBJ2-5,CASKVGQQREAQYF,TGTGCCAGCAAAGTGGGCCAGCAACGGGAAGCCCAGTACTTC
TRBV19,NA,NA,TRBJ1-2,CAAHRGTYGYTF,TGTGCCGCCCATCGGGGGACCTATGGCTACACCTTC
TRBV7-2,TRBD1,NA,TRBJ1-1,CASSSTGALEAFF,TGTGCCAGCAGCTCGACAGGGGCCCTCGAAGCTTTCTTT
TRBV19,TRBD1,NA,TRBJ1-2,CASRTGGAYGYTF,TGTGCCAGTAGGACAGGGGGCGCCTATGGCTACACCTTC
TRBV6-5,NA,NA,TRBJ2-4,CASSYRTLAKNIQYF,TGTGCCAGCAGTTACAGGACATTAGCCAAAAACATTCAGTACTTC
TRBV28,NA,NA,TRBJ1-5,CASNGDSRNQPQHF,TGTGCCAGCAACGGCGACAGCCGCAATCAGCCCCAGCATTTT
TRBV19,TRBD1,NA,TRBJ1-2,CASLKEGANYGYTF,TGTGCCAGTCTTAAAGAGGGGGCGAACTATGGCTACACCTTC
TRBV28,TRBD1,NA,TRBJ2-7,CASSPGTGGGYEQYF,TGTGCCAGCAGTCCCGGGACAGGGGGCGGCTACGAGCAGTACTTC
TRBV3-1/TRBV3-2,TRBD1,once,TRBJ1-2,CATDTGGSGYTF,TGTGCCACCGACACAGGGGGAAGTGGCTACACCTTC
TRBV6-5,TRBD1,NA,TRBJ1-2,CASSRTGDYTF,TGTGCCAGCAGTAGGACAGGGGACTACACCTTC
TRBV9,TRBD1,NA,TRBJ2-2,CASCEGAGTGELFF,TGTGCCAGCTGTGAGGGGGCAGGGACCGGGGAGCTGTTTTTT
TRBV27,TRBD1,NA,TRBJ1-2,CASSQGGKGGGYTF,TGTGCCAGCAGCCAAGGGGGCAAGGGTGGAGGCTACACCTTC
TRBV7-2,NA,NA,TRBJ1-2,CASSLAGGGQGHWYTF,TGTGCCAGCAGCTTAGCGGGCGGTGGCCAGGGCCATTGGTACACCTTC
TRBV27,NA,NA,TRBJ2-7,CASSLSAPGSVAEPHYEQYF,TGTGCCAGCAGTTTATCTGCCCCCGGGTCGGTCGCTGAACCCCACTACGAGCAGTACTTC
TRBV18,TRBD1,NA,TRBJ1-4,CASSPPTGKRKLFF,TGTGCCAGCTCACCACCGACAGGGAAAAGAAAACTGTTTTTT
TRBV7-9,TRBD1,NA,TRBJ1-5,CASSLGSWGQGYNQPQHF,TGTGCCAGCAGCTTAGGGTCGTGGGGACAGGGTTACAATCAGCCCCAGCATTTT
TRBV5-6,NA,NA,TRBJ1-4,CASSFLRGGINEKLFF,TGTGCCAGCAGCTTCCTACGGGGCGGGATCAATGAAAAACTGTTTTTT
TRBV28,TRBD1,NA,TRBJ1-5,CASSLGDRGSGNQPQHF,TGTGCCAGCAGTTTAGGAGACAGGGGATCAGGCAATCAGCCCCAGCATTTT
TRBV4-3,NA,NA,TRBJ1-6,CASSQDGGGSPLHF,TGCGCCAGCAGCCAAGATGGCGGGGGCTCACCCCTCCACTTT
TRBV9,TRBD1,NA,TRBJ1-2,CASSVPGGGNYGYTF,TGTGCCAGCAGCGTACCGGGAGGGGGCAACTATGGCTACACCTTC
TRBV3-1/TRBV3-2,NA,NA,TRBJ1-2,CASSQETEERVF,TGTGCCAGCAGCCAAGAGACAGAGGAAAGAGTCTTC
TRBV28,TRBD1,NA,TRBJ2-4,CASSLGQKNIQYF,TGTGCCAGCAGCCTGGGACAGAAAAACATTCAGTACTTC
TRBV3-1/TRBV3-2,NA,NA,TRBJ1-5,CASSPRGGGNQPQHF,TGTGCCAGCAGCCCCCGGGGGGGCGGCAATCAGCCCCAGCATTTT
TRBV5-5,NA,NA,TRBJ2-1,CASSLELAHSTYNEQFF,TGTGCCAGCAGCTTGGAATTAGCCCATTCAACTTACAATGAGCAGTTCTTC
TRBV29-1,NA,NA,TRBJ2-7,CSAWDTLDLGQYF,TGCAGCGCCTGGGACACCCTTGATCTGGGGCAGTACTTC
TRBV7-6,TRBD1,NA,TRBJ2-5,CASSPTGTGDQETQYF,TGTGCCAGCAGCCCTACGGGGACAGGCGACCAAGAGACCCAGTACTTC
TRBV2,TRBD2,NA,TRBJ2-3,CASSVAGTLRDTQYF,TGTGCCAGCAGCGTAGCGGGGACGTTGAGAGATACGCAGTATTTT
TRBV7-2,NA,NA,TRBJ2-3,CASSLASTDTQYF,TGTGCCAGCAGCTTGGCTAGCACAGATACGCAGTATTTT
TRBV2,TRBD2,NA,TRBJ2-1,CASIAGLPYNEQFF,TGTGCCAGCATAGCGGGGTTGCCATACAATGAGCAGTTCTTC
TRBV5-4,TRBD2,NA,TRBJ2-7,CASSRLAGGAYEQYF,TGTGCCAGCAGCCGACTAGCGGGGGGGGCCTACGAGCAGTACTTC
TRBV5-1,TRBD1,NA,TRBJ2-5,CASSSDWDRAQETQYF,TGCGCCAGCAGCTCCGACTGGGACAGGGCACAAGAGACCCAGTACTTC
TRBV5-1,NA,NA,TRBJ1-2,CASSPLDGRDGYTF,TGCGCCAGCAGCCCATTGGACGGGCGGGATGGCTACACCTTC
TRBV6-5,TRBD1,NA,TRBJ1-1,CASTNGRGTEAFF,TGTGCCAGCACAAACGGCAGGGGGACTGAAGCTTTCTTT
TRBV5-4,TRBD2,NA,TRBJ2-5,CASSWGGETQYF,TGTGCCAGCAGTTGGGGGGGAGAGACCCAGTACTTC
TRBV18,NA,few,TRBJ2-5,CASSLSALGPETQYF,TGTGCCAGCTCACTCAGCGCCCTTGGCCCAGAGACCCAGTACTTC
TRBV6-2/TRBV6-3,TRBD1,NA,TRBJ2-3,CASSYSLGQGTDTQYF,TGTGCCAGCAGTTACTCGTTGGGACAGGGCACAGATACGCAGTATTTT
TRBV11-3,NA,few,TRBJ2-1,CASSFGAINEQFF,TGTGCCAGCAGCTTTGGGGCCATCAATGAGCAGTTCTTC
TRBV5-1,NA,NA,TRBJ1-2,CASSLDVGARYGYTF,TGCGCCAGCAGCTTGGATGTGGGGGCCAGATATGGCTACACCTTC
TRBV19,NA,NA,TRBJ1-5,CASAVPGQPQHF,TGTGCCAGTGCCGTCCCCGGTCAGCCCCAGCATTTT
TRBV11-1,NA,NA,TRBJ2-3,CASSFSIHTQYF,TGTGCCAGCAGCTTCAGTATCCATACGCAGTATTTT
TRBV2,NA,NA,TRBJ2-1,CASSEAAGIPYNEQFF,TGTGCCAGCAGTGAAGCTGCAGGGATACCCTACAATGAGCAGTTCTTC
TRBV7-3,TRBD2,NA,TRBJ2-5,CASSFNGGGGETQYF,TGTGCCAGCAGCTTCAACGGCGGGGGAGGTGAGACCCAGTACTTC
TRBV7-6,NA,NA,TRBJ2-5,CASSQVGGRGETQYF,TGTGCCAGCAGCCAAGTAGGGGGAAGAGGGGAGACCCAGTACTTC
TRBV18,TRBD2,NA,TRBJ2-7,CASSPPGLAGHEQYF,TGTGCCAGCTCACCTCCGGGACTAGCGGGGCACGAGCAGTACTTC
TRBV15,NA,few,TRBJ2-3,CATSRGGEPSTDTQYF,TGTGCCACCAGCAGAGGAGGCGAGCCGAGCACAGATACGCAGTATTTT